This T cell receptor beta chain came from a study of T cell repertoires in cytomegalovirus infection. Findings and caveats of the study: The cumulative frequency of public TCR beta families identified carriers of CMV plus the relevant HLA.

Worth noting for this clonotype: The antigen remains undetermined.

TCRdb re-analysed the reads in MiXCR, keeping a single row per CDR3 protein. The sample lists approximately 280,000 distinct CDR3 sequences; about 20% were seen once. This specimen consisted of cultured PBMCs, obtained from culture after CMV antigen stimulation. The sequence derives from a human donor in good health (CMV status not recorded). Some clones in this sample may be carry-over from other donors' samples.

The CDR3 loop is CASKGITRTRFNQDTQYF. Written as DNA, the CDR3 is TGTGCCTCCAAAGGTATCACCAGGACGAGATTCAACCAGGATACGCAGTATTTT. The J gene is TRBJ2-3, the V gene TRBV6-6; D is unclear. Germline lookup yields CDR1 MNHNY and CDR2 SVGAGI (reference sequence). This CDR3 is 18 amino acids long. Trimming took 11 bases from V and 6 from J, leaving 33 bases between them.